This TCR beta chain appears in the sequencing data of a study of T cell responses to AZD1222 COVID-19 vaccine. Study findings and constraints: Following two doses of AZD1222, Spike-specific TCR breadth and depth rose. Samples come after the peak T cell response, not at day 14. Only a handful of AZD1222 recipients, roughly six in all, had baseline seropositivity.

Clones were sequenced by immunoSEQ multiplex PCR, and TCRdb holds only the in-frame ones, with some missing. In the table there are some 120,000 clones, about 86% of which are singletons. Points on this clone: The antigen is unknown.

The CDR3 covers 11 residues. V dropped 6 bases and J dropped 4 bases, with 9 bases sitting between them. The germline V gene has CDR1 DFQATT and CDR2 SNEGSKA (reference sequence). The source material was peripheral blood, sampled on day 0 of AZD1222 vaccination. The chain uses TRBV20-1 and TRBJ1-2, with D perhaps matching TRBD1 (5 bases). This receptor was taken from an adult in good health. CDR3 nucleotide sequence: TGCAGTGCCAGGGTCTCCTATGGCTACACCTTC. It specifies CSARVSYGYTF.